These 9 T cell receptor beta chains came from one sample sequenced in a study of T cells after yellow fever vaccination. Using its own MiXCR run on the 5' RACE reads, TCRdb lists one record per CDR3 protein. The table lists approximately 450,000 distinct CDR3 sequences, roughly 20% of them singletons. The sample was PBMCs, taken before the yellow fever booster vaccination. These receptor sequences come from a man aged 18-30 years who received the YFV17D yellow fever vaccine.

The chain joins TRBV11-1 to TRBJ2-3; D remains ambiguous. The CDR3 length is 14 residues. Germline assignment: CDR1 SGHAT and CDR2 FQDESV (reference sequence). The ends were cut back, 3 bases at V and 4 bases at J, with 11 bases in the middle. The CDR3 bases are TGTGCCAGCAGCTTCATGGGGATGGCAGATACGCAGTATTTT. Translated: CASSFMGMADTQYF.

The CDR3 here is CASSFLGEGFSGYTF. DNA of the CDR3: TGCGCCAGCAGCTTCTTGGGGGAGGGCTTTTCTGGCTACACCTTC. The V and J genes are TRBV5-1 and TRBJ1-2, with D perhaps TRBD1 (5 bases). V lost 2 bases and J lost 7, with 18 bases in between. CDR1 is SGHRS and CDR2 is YFSETQ in the germline V gene. The CDR3 runs to 15 residues.

This clonotype was observed a single time. The V gene is TRBV12-3 or TRBV12-4, the J gene TRBJ2-3, with D perhaps TRBD1 (5 bases). Deletions cut 5 bases from V and 2 bases from J, with 11 bases between. There are 14 residues in the CDR3. The CDR3 region is CASSTRQSTDTQYF. The CDR3 DNA is TGTGCCAGCAGTACACGACAGTCCACAGATACGCAGTATTTT.

This clonotype was observed a handful of times. Compared with germline, one end of the junction differs, possibly owing to a read error. The chain recombines TRBV5-1 with TRBJ2-5; D perhaps matches TRBD2 (5 bases). CDR1 SGHRS and CDR2 YFSETQ come from the germline V gene. The CDR3 is 16 residues long. Written as DNA, the CDR3 is TGCGCCAGCATCTTGGCCAAGCGGCGCATGCAAGAGACCCAGTACTTC. This codes for CASILAKRRMQETQYF.

There are a few counts of this clonotype. The rearrangement links TRBV5-1 to TRBJ1-1; 8 nucleotides align to TRBD1. The CDR3 is 15 amino acids. The ends lost 1 base at V and 4 bases at J; junction bases unmatched: 6. In germline, CDR1 is SGHRS, CDR2 YFSETQ. Here the CDR3 DNA reads TGCGCCAGCAGCTTGACCCCTCAGGGGGCCACTGAAGCTTTCTTT. Its protein is CASSLTPQGATEAFF.

This clonotype was found a few times. The chain joins TRBV7-2 to TRBJ2-1; no firm D call. Trimming took 2 bases from V and 4 from J, leaving 12 bases between them. CDR1 is SGHTA, CDR2 FQGNSA, per germline. The CDR3 runs to 15 residues. The CDR3 DNA reads as TGTGCCAGCAGCTTACAAACAGCTAGTTACAATGAGCAGTTCTTC. As protein: CASSLQTASYNEQFF.

This clonotype was counted at least ten times. The gene calls are TRBV7-2 and TRBJ2-3; D is unresolved. The CDR3 runs to 14 residues. V lost 4 bases, J lost 5 bases, and 13 bases lay in between. Germline values: CDR1 SGHTA, CDR2 FQGNSA. The CDR3 loop is CASSSIPRGDTQYF. The CDR3 coding sequence is TGTGCCAGCAGCTCCATACCCCGAGGAGATACGCAGTATTTT.

The V call is TRBV2, the J call TRBJ1-5; D remains unclear. With 6 bases removed from V and 6 bases from J, the gap between germline ends came to 9 bases. The CDR3 runs 12 residues. From germline, CDR1 is SNHLY and CDR2 FYNNEI. This CDR3 reads CASREQFQPQHF. In nucleotides, the CDR3 is TGTGCCAGCAGGGAACAATTTCAGCCCCAGCATTTT.

V is TRBV30 and J is TRBJ2-3; tentatively, D is TRBD2 (6 bases). Trimming left V 3 bases short and J 4 bases short, with 8 bases between. The CDR3 sequence is 12 residues long. CDR1 is GTSNPN and CDR2 is SVGIG in the germline V gene (reference sequence). The CDR3 loop is CAWREGSDTQYF. CDR3 bases: TGTGCCTGGAGGGAGGGGTCAGATACGCAGTATTTT.